Given below is one TCR beta chain in context. V dropped 6 bases and J dropped 8; count of bases not matched to a gene: 12. CDR1 is SGDLS and CDR2 is YYNGEE in the germline V gene. This CDR3 comprises 15 residues. The source of the sample is a study of blood T cell repertoires in COVID-19. Study in general: PBMCs, B-cell-depleted T cells, or T cells provided the cDNA or gDNA that made up the material.

As originally analysed: Scientists estimated how many nucleated cells there were by amplifying reference gene primers. Profiling relied on immunoSEQ multiplex PCR, and the TCRdb table lists in-frame clones only, not all of them. V, J and clone size are taken as reported in that table, and D and trimming were inferred from the DNA itself. The sample carries roughly 520,000 clones, 85% to 90% recorded once. The chain employs TRBV9 and TRBJ1-2; 11 positions match TRBD1. This sequence originates from a middle-aged woman who had recovered from COVID-19. Sequencing used PBMCs or T cells enriched from blood (not recorded which). The CDR3 region has the DNA TGTGCCAGCACCAAGGACAGGGGGCCTGCTGGGGGCTACACCTTC. The encoded protein is CASTKDRGPAGGYTF.